These 7 T cell receptor beta chains originate from one sample sequenced in a study of T cells in Graves' hyperthyroidism and ophthalmopathy. TCR beta CDR3 sequences were amplified from RNA transcripts. A set of HTBI primers served as the primers for a first-round RT-PCR of the TCR CDR3. TCRdb analysed the multiplex PCR reads with MiXCR anew, one entry per CDR3 protein. The data contain about 640,000 distinct CDR3 sequences, less than 25% of them singletons. The sequenced sample was blood. These receptors came from a man aged 25-45 years with Graves' ophthalmopathy.

The chain has TRBV20-1 and TRBJ2-3, with 9 positions matching TRBD2. Trimming removed 1 base from V and 3 bases from J; junction bases left unmatched: 5. Germline CDR1 and CDR2: DFQATT and SNEGSKA (reference sequence). This CDR3 is 15 amino acids long. CDR3 residues: CSARGGREGTDTQYF. The CDR3 nucleotides are TGCAGTGCTAGAGGGGGGCGGGAGGGGACAGATACGCAGTATTTT.

The genes are TRBV6-1 and TRBJ1-1; TRBD1 aligns across 8 bases. V dropped 7 bases and J dropped 7; count of bases not matched to a gene: 8. The CDR3 is 13 amino acids. Germline V gives CDR1 MNHNS, CDR2 SASEGT. CDR3 residues: CASTLQGGLEAFF. As DNA, the CDR3 is TGTGCCAGCACCTTACAGGGGGGTCTTGAAGCTTTCTTT.

This clonotype was recorded a few times. The chain carries TRBV7-6 and TRBJ2-7; no firm D call. Trimming pared 1 base from V and 3 bases from J, leaving 10 bases between. This CDR3 contains 14 residues. In germline, CDR1 is SGHVS, CDR2 FNYEAQ. In DNA form, the CDR3 reads TGTGCCAGCAGCTTAGAACAGAAAGGCTACGAGCAGTACTTC. Amino acids: CASSLEQKGYEQYF.

This clonotype was seen ten or more times. The chain has TRBV18 and TRBJ1-1; D possibly corresponds to TRBD1 (5 bases). Germline CDR1 is KGHSH and CDR2 is LQKENI. CDR3 size: 12 residues. The ends were cut back, 6 bases at V and 5 bases at J, with 10 bases in the middle. The CDR3 loop reads CASSFGTTEAFF. The CDR3, as DNA: TGTGCCAGCTCGTTCGGGACTACTGAAGCTTTCTTT. The variable domain in full, with the rest retrieved from reference TRBV18 and TRBJ1-1, is NAGVMQNPRHLVRRRGQEARLRCSPMKGHSHVYWYRQLPEEGLKFMVYLQKENIIDESGMPKERFSAEFPKEGPSILRIQQVVRGDSAAYFCASSFGTTEAFFGQGTRLTVV.

The chain combines TRBV7-9 with TRBJ2-3, with 7 positions matching TRBD2. J gave up 1 base and V 1 base, and 11 bases lay outside the gene matches. The CDR3 consists of 18 residues. Looked up from germline, CDR1 is SEHNR and CDR2 is FQNEAQ (reference sequence). CDR3 region: CASSLGLAVTLRTDTQYF. In DNA, the CDR3 is TGTGCCAGCAGCTTAGGACTAGCCGTGACCCTTCGCACAGATACGCAGTATTTT. The complete variable domain, with remaining parts taken from reference TRBV7-9 and TRBJ2-3, reads DTGVSQNPRHKITKRGQNVTFRCDPISEHNRLYWYRQTLGQGPEFLTYFQNEAQLEKSRLLSDRFSAERPKGSFSTLEIQRTEQGDSAMYLCASSLGLAVTLRTDTQYFGPGTRLTVL.

This clonotype appeared many times. DNA for the CDR3: TGTGCCAGCACCCACCGGGGGGATAGCTATGGCTACACCTTC. Its translation: CASTHRGDSYGYTF. The chain has TRBV12-3 or TRBV12-4 and TRBJ1-2, with TRBD1 as a possible D gene (5 bases). With 7 bases removed from V and 4 bases from J, the gap between germline ends came to 16 bases. This CDR3 region has 14 residues.

This clonotype was detected many times. This rearrangement joins TRBV30 to TRBJ1-1; no firm D call. Trimming left V 0 bases short and J 7 bases short, with 6 bases between. The CDR3 sequence is 11 residues long. Germline assignment: CDR1 GTSNPN and CDR2 SVGIG (reference sequence). The CDR3 reads CAWSVLFEAFF. The CDR3 region has the DNA TGTGCCTGGAGTGTACTTTTTGAAGCTTTCTTT.